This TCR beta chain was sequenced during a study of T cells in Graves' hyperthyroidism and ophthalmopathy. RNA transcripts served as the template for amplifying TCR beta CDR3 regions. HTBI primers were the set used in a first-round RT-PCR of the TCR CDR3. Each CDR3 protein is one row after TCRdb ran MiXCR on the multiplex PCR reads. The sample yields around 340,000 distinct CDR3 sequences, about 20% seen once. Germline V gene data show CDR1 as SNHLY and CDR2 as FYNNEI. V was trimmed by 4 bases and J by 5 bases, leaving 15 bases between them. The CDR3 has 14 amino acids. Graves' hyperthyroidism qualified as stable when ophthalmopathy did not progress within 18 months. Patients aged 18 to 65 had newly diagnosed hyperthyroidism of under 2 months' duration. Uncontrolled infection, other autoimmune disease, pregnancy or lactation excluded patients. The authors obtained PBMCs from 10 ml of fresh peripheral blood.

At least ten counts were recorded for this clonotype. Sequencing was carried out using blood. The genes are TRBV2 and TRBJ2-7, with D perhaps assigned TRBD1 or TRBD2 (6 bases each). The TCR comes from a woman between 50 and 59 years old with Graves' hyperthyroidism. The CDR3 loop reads CASSGGAWEHEQYV. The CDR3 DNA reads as TGTGCCAGCAGTGGGGGGGCCTGGGAACACGAGCAGTACGTC.